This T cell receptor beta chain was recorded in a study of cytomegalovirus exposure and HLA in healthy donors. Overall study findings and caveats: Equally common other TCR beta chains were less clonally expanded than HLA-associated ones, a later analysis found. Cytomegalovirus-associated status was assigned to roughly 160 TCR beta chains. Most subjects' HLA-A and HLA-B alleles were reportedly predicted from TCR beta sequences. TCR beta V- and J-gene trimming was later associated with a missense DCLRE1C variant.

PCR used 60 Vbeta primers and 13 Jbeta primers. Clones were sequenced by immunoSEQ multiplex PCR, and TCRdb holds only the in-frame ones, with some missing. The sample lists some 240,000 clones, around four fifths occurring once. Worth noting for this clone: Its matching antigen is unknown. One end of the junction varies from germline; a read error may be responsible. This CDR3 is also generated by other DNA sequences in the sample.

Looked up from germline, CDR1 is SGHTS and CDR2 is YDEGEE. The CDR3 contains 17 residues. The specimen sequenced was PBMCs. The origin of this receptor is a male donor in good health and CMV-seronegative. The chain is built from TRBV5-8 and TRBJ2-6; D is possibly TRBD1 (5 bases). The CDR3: CASSLGQGLVRANVLTF. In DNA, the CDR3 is TGTGCCAGTAGCTTGGGGCAGGGCTTGGTGCGGGCCAACGTCCTGACTTTC.